Listed here are 32 T cell receptor beta chains from one sample, sequenced in a study of blood T cell repertoires in COVID-19. The repertoire was sequenced with immunoSEQ multiplex PCR; TCRdb's copy has only in-frame clones and lacks some. Counted here are more than 120,000 clones, approximately 87% occurring once; the ten biggest clones make up 8.6%. What was sequenced was peripheral blood. These receptors were collected from a woman in her 50s with active or convalescent COVID-19.

The sample holds a few counts of this clone. Other DNA variants within this sample encode the same CDR3. V and J are TRBV11-2 and TRBJ2-5; 7 nucleotides align to TRBD1. From germline, CDR1 is SGHAT and CDR2 FQNNGV. V was clipped by 6 bases and J by 5 bases; unmatched bases: 6. CDR3 length: 13 residues. The CDR3 protein is CASSPDREETQYF. The CDR3 bases are TGTGCCAGCAGTCCCGACAGGGAGGAGACCCAGTACTTC. Variable domain in full (rest from reference TRBV11-2 and TRBJ2-5): EAGVAQSPRYKIIEKRQSVAFWCNPISGHATLYWYQQILGQGPKLLIQFQNNGVVDDSQLPKDRFSAERLKGVDSTLKIQPAKLEDSAVYLCASSPDREETQYFGPGTRLLVL.

V gene TRBV20-1 combines with J gene TRBJ1-4; 9 bases agree with TRBD1. V lost 3 bases and J lost 5; bases outside the gene matches: 13. Germline CDR1 and CDR2: DFQATT and SNEGSKA (reference sequence). The CDR3 is made up of 17 amino acids. The CDR3 loop reads CSASPGTGIRGNEKLFF. The CDR3 nucleotides read TGCAGTGCTAGTCCTGGGACAGGGATTCGCGGGAATGAAAAACTGTTTTTT.

The chain carries TRBV3-1 (or the pseudogene TRBV3-2) and TRBJ1-5, with unresolved D. CDR3 length equals 14 residues. CDR1 and CDR2 (germline): LGHDT, YNNKEL (reference sequence). V was shortened by 3 bases and J by 0 bases, with 6 bases between the two germline ends. The CDR3 DNA reads TGTGCCAGCAGCCAGTCACATAGCAATCAGCCCCAGCATTTT. Translated: CASSQSHSNQPQHF.

V gene TRBV11-1 combines with J gene TRBJ2-3; TRBD2 is a possible D gene (6 bases). The V end was cut by 5 bases, the J end by 0 bases, with 15 bases between. The germline V gene has CDR1 SGHAT and CDR2 FQDESV (reference sequence). There are 16 residues in the CDR3. CDR3: CASSPTGTASTDTQYF. The CDR3 DNA reads as TGTGCCAGCAGCCCCACCGGGACTGCTAGCACAGATACGCAGTATTTT.

This chain uses TRBV7-9 with TRBJ2-7; TRBD1 aligns across 8 bases. Per the germline V gene, CDR1 is SEHNR and CDR2 is FQNEAQ (reference sequence). Trimming removed 5 bases from V and 4 bases from J; junction bases left unmatched: 7. This CDR3 contains 14 residues. The CDR3 coding sequence is TGTGCCAGCAGCGGCCCGGGACAGGATTACGAGCAGTACTTC. It encodes CASSGPGQDYEQYF.

This chain connects TRBV3-1 (or the pseudogene TRBV3-2) to TRBJ1-6; D remains ambiguous. This CDR3 comprises 12 residues. With 3 bases removed from V and 7 bases from J, the gap between germline ends came to 4 bases. CDR1 is LGHDT and CDR2 is YNNKEL in the germline V gene (reference sequence). CDR3 bases: TGTGCCAGCAGCCAGTCGAATTCACCCCTCCACTTT. Translation gives CASSQSNSPLHF.

This sequence joins TRBV3-1 (or the pseudogene TRBV3-2) and TRBJ2-2; unclear D gene. Trimming removed 0 bases from V and 0 bases from J, with 8 bases in between. The germline V gene has CDR1 LGHDT and CDR2 YNNKEL (reference sequence). This CDR3 is 16 amino acids long. The CDR3 DNA follows: TGTGCCAGCAGCCAAGAGGCACTATCGAACACCGGGGAGCTGTTTTTT. Amino acid sequence: CASSQEALSNTGELFF.

The chain uses TRBV4-1 and TRBJ1-6, with 8 positions matching TRBD1. V shed 3 bases and J 6 bases; nucleotides not matched to a gene: 4. The length of the CDR3 is 15 residues. In germline, CDR1 is MGHRA, CDR2 YSYEKL. The CDR3 nucleotides read TGCGCCAGCAGCCACCCAGGGGGCCTTAATTCACCCCTCCACTTT. Translating gives CASSHPGGLNSPLHF.

This clone was seen ten or more times. The chain recombines TRBV7-8 with TRBJ2-5; no clear D gene. The CDR3 runs 13 residues. V was shortened by 7 bases and J by 1 base, with 10 bases between the two germline ends. CDR1 and CDR2 (germline): SGHVS, FQNEAQ. The CDR3 sequence: CASTLALQETQYF. The DNA for the CDR3 is TGTGCCAGCACTCTGGCTCTCCAAGAGACCCAGTACTTC.

This clone was seen more than once but under ten times. The V call is TRBV29-1, the J call TRBJ1-1; 11 bases line up with TRBD1. CDR3 length equals 13 residues. The junction had 5 bases not matched to a gene; V was cut back by 7 bases and J by 4 bases. Per the germline V gene, CDR1 is SQVTM and CDR2 is ANQGSEA. The CDR3 DNA reads as TGCAGCGCCAGGACAGGGGGCGGCACTGAAGCTTTCTTT. Protein product: CSARTGGGTEAFF.

The chain couples TRBV5-1 to TRBJ2-3, with 9 bases lining up with TRBD2. CDR3 length: 16 amino acids. Unmatched junction bases numbered 5, after V lost 1 base and J lost 2 bases. CDR1 is SGHRS, CDR2 YFSETQ, per germline. The CDR3 region has the DNA TGCGCCAGCAGCTTGAACCCTAGCGGGGTCACAGATACGCAGTATTTT. Translating gives CASSLNPSGVTDTQYF.

This clone was detected only once. This rearrangement joins TRBV10-3 to TRBJ1-2, with 9 bases matching TRBD1. Germline V gene lookup returns CDR1 ENHRY and CDR2 SYGVKD. This CDR3 has 13 amino acids. Trimming at V came to 11 bases and at J to 8 bases, leaving 12 bases not matched to a gene. The CDR3 protein is CAGQQGASRGYTF. CDR3 in DNA: TGTGCCGGGCAACAGGGGGCTTCGAGAGGCTACACCTTC.

V gene TRBV9 combines with J gene TRBJ2-2, with D tentatively TRBD1 (5 bases). The V gene's germline CDR1 is SGDLS and CDR2 YYNGEE. This CDR3 has 15 residues. V gave up 4 bases and J gave up 3 bases, with 13 bases separating them. In DNA, the CDR3 is TGTGCCAGCAGCCCCGCCCCCAGGGACACCGGGGAGCTGTTTTTT. Protein sequence: CASSPAPRDTGELFF.

The chain couples TRBV9 to TRBJ2-7; 7 nucleotides match TRBD1. This CDR3 contains 14 residues. V shed 0 bases, J shed 2 bases, and the junction held 2 bases outside the gene matches. Looked up from germline, CDR1 is SGDLS and CDR2 is YYNGEE. The CDR3, as DNA: TGTGCCAGCAGCGTAGAGGGGGCGACCTACGAGCAGTACTTC. This encodes CASSVEGATYEQYF.

The rearrangement links TRBV2 to TRBJ1-2; TRBD1 aligns across 7 bases. CDR3 length: 11 residues. V lost 11 bases and J lost 3; bases outside the gene matches: 3. Per germline, CDR1 SNHLY and CDR2 FYNNEI. DNA of the CDR3: TGTGCCGGACAGGTGGACTATGGCTACACCTTC. Its translation: CAGQVDYGYTF.

V gene TRBV7-2 combines with J gene TRBJ1-3; D unclear. The ends were cut back, 1 base at V and 1 base at J, with 8 bases in the middle. The CDR3 loop spans 15 amino acids. Germline V gives CDR1 SGHTA, CDR2 FQGNSA. The CDR3 bases are TGTGCCAGCAGCTTAGGCGTGCCGTCTGGAAACACCATATATTTT. As protein: CASSLGVPSGNTIYF.

This clone was detected only a few times. The chain employs TRBV5-1 and TRBJ2-7; D might be TRBD1 (5 bases). The CDR3 runs 18 residues. The germline V gene encodes CDR1 SGHRS and CDR2 YFSETQ. The germline V and J ends were trimmed by 4 bases and 0 bases, with 23 bases remaining between them. CDR3 amino acids: CASSLLRNTGASSYEQYF. DNA of the CDR3: TGCGCCAGCAGCCTCCTGCGCAACACAGGAGCTAGCTCCTACGAGCAGTACTTC. Variable domain in full (rest from reference TRBV5-1 and TRBJ2-7): KAGVTQTPRYLIKTRGQQVTLSCSPISGHRSVSWYQQTPGQGLQFLFEYFSETQRNKGNFPGRFSGRQFSNSRSEMNVSTLELGDSALYLCASSLLRNTGASSYEQYFGPGTRLTVT.

The genes are TRBV9 and TRBJ1-5; TRBD1 might be the D (6 bases). Germline V gene sequence: CDR1 SGDLS, CDR2 YYNGEE. The CDR3 extends over 14 amino acids. The V end lost 0 bases, the J end lost 2 bases, and 6 bases lay between the germline ends. The CDR3 nucleotides read TGTGCCAGCAGCGTAGCAGGGGGCAATCAGCCCCAGCATTTT. Its protein is CASSVAGGNQPQHF.

This clone was seen only a few times. The chain couples TRBV18 to TRBJ2-7; 11 bases align to TRBD1. Germline lookup yields CDR1 KGHSH and CDR2 LQKENI. After removal of 4 bases from V and 6 bases from J, the junction contained 5 bases not matched to a gene. The CDR3 runs 14 residues. CDR3 DNA: TGTGCCAGCTCACTGGGACAGGGGGGCTCCGAGCAGTACTTC. This sequence encodes CASSLGQGGSEQYF. The full variable domain, in which reference TRBV18 and TRBJ2-7 provide the parts outside the CDR3, is NAGVMQNPRHLVRRRGQEARLRCSPMKGHSHVYWYRQLPEEGLKFMVYLQKENIIDESGMPKERFSAEFPKEGPSILRIQQVVRGDSAAYFCASSLGQGGSEQYFGPGTRLTVT.

The rearrangement links TRBV6-2 or TRBV6-3 to TRBJ2-7; D is unresolved. The CDR3 sequence is 13 residues long. The V and J ends lost 2 bases and 3 bases respectively, with 8 bases between them. Germline V gives CDR1 MNHEY, CDR2 SVGEGT. The chain's CDR3 is CASSYRNNYEQYF. The CDR3 DNA reads as TGTGCCAGCAGTTACAGAAACAACTACGAGCAGTACTTC.

The CDR3 loop reads CASSLEGELFF. In nucleotides, the CDR3 is TGTGCCAGCAGCTTAGAGGGGGAGCTGTTTTTT. The chain links TRBV7-3 to TRBJ2-2, with unresolved D. Looked up from germline, CDR1 is SGHTA and CDR2 is FQGTGA. V was cut by 2 bases and J by 8 bases, with 3 bases left in between. The CDR3 is 11 amino acids. The whole variable domain, filled in from reference TRBV7-3 and TRBJ2-2, reads GAGVSQTPSNKVTEKGKYVELRCDPISGHTALYWYRQSLGQGPEFLIYFQGTGAADDSGLPNDRFFAVRPEGSVSTLKIQRTERGDSAVYLCASSLEGELFFGEGSRLTVL.

The V gene is TRBV5-6, the J gene TRBJ1-5, with TRBD1 matching over 9 bases. Germline V gives CDR1 SGHDT, CDR2 YYEEEE. This CDR3 region has 15 residues. V was pared by 3 bases and J by 4 bases, with 5 bases of the junction left unmatched. The CDR3 nucleotides read TGTGCCAGCAGCTCTGGACAGGGGCGAAATCAGCCCCAGCATTTT. Translation: CASSSGQGRNQPQHF.

The V and J genes are TRBV4-2 and TRBJ2-6; D perhaps matches TRBD1 (6 bases). The CDR3 totals 17 residues. Germline V gives CDR1 LGHNA, CDR2 YNFKEQ. Trimming took off 0 bases at V and 4 bases at J, with 13 bases between the two ends. In nucleotides, the CDR3 is TGTGCCAGCAGCCAAGATCAAGGGGGTACGGGGGCCAACGTCCTGACTTTC. Translated: CASSQDQGGTGANVLTF.

The V and J genes are TRBV6-5 and TRBJ1-1; D is uncertain. The CDR3 has 11 residues. Per the germline V gene, CDR1 is MNHEY and CDR2 is SVGAGI. Trimming took off 6 bases at V and 1 base at J, with 3 bases between the two ends. The DNA for the CDR3 is TGTGCCAGCAGGGCGAACACTGAAGCTTTCTTT. Protein product: CASRANTEAFF.

The chain joins TRBV30 to TRBJ2-5; D is undetermined. Germline assignment: CDR1 GTSNPN and CDR2 SVGIG (reference sequence). The CDR3 loop spans 12 amino acids. V was shortened by 3 bases and J by 1 base, with 6 bases between the two germline ends. The CDR3 DNA reads as TGTGCCTGGAGATACTTCCAAGAGACCCAGTACTTC. Its protein product is CAWRYFQETQYF.

The chain joins TRBV19 to TRBJ2-6; D is perhaps TRBD2 (6 bases). CDR3 length: 18 residues. The germline gives CDR1 LNHDA, CDR2 SQIVND (reference sequence). Deletions cut 4 bases from V and 0 bases from J, with 16 bases between. CDR3 sequence: CASSKEGPISSGANVLTF. Written as DNA, the CDR3 is TGTGCCAGTAGTAAGGAGGGACCTATAAGCTCTGGGGCCAACGTCCTGACTTTC.

This chain links TRBV28 with TRBJ1-2; TRBD1 agrees at 12 bases. The CDR3 is 15 residues long. The V gene end was trimmed by 4 bases and the J gene end by 6 bases; junction bases not matched to a gene: 6. The V gene's germline CDR1 is MDHEN and CDR2 SYDVKM. The CDR3 sequence: CASSSPGQGAHGYTF. CDR3 nucleotide sequence: TGTGCCAGCAGTTCCCCGGGACAGGGGGCACATGGCTACACCTTC.

The chain combines TRBV18 with TRBJ1-1; 7 nucleotides match TRBD1. Trimming removed 5 bases from V and 3 bases from J; junction bases left unmatched: 0. This CDR3 has 12 amino acids. Germline values: CDR1 KGHSH, CDR2 LQKENI. CDR3 region: CASSDRDTEAFF. The CDR3 DNA sequence: TGTGCCAGCTCAGACAGGGACACTGAAGCTTTCTTT.

The chain joins TRBV28 to TRBJ2-7; 8 bases match TRBD2. There are 12 residues in the CDR3. V shed 6 bases, J shed 5 bases, and the junction held 3 bases outside the gene matches. CDR1 and CDR2 (germline): MDHEN, SYDVKM. DNA of the CDR3: TGTGCCAGCAGCCCGGGGGGGGACGAGCAGTACTTC. Protein: CASSPGGDEQYF.

This clone was seen repeatedly, ten times or more. CDR3 sequence reads: CASSESTGFRQKLFF. CDR3 coding DNA: TGTGCCAGCAGTGAATCGACAGGGTTTCGTCAAAAACTGTTTTTT. The rearrangement joins TRBV6-1 to TRBJ1-4; 7 nucleotides align to TRBD1. This CDR3 has 15 amino acids. Germline CDR1 reads MNHNS; CDR2 reads SASEGT. The J segment lost 9 bases and the V segment lost 2 bases, leaving 9 bases of the junction unmatched.

The rearrangement uses TRBV27 and TRBJ1-3, with D perhaps TRBD1 (6 bases). CDR1 is MNHEY, CDR2 SMNVEV, per germline (reference sequence). The CDR3 runs 15 residues. V was pared by 6 bases and J by 2 bases, with 14 bases between. CDR3 loop: CASSRTWDTGNTIYF. In DNA, the CDR3 is TGTGCCAGCAGCCGAACATGGGACACTGGAAACACCATATATTTT.

The chain employs TRBV18 and TRBJ1-3; D ambiguous. The CDR3 runs 19 residues. The V gene lost 1 base and the J gene lost 0 bases, with 19 bases spanning the gap. Germline-derived CDR1 and CDR2 are KGHSH and LQKENI. The CDR3 loop is CASSPRRVAAEFSGNTIYF. The DNA of the CDR3 is TGTGCCAGCTCACCACGGAGGGTAGCAGCAGAGTTCTCTGGAAACACCATATATTTT. Filled out from reference TRBV18 and TRBJ1-3, the complete variable domain reads NAGVMQNPRHLVRRRGQEARLRCSPMKGHSHVYWYRQLPEEGLKFMVYLQKENIIDESGMPKERFSAEFPKEGPSILRIQQVVRGDSAAYFCASSPRRVAAEFSGNTIYFGEGSWLTVV.